These 32 T cell receptor beta chains were sequenced from one sample in a study of cytomegalovirus exposure and HLA in healthy donors. PCR involved 60 Vbeta and 13 Jbeta primers. TCRdb keeps only in-frame clones here, not all; method: immunoSEQ multiplex PCR. The sample carries some 130,000 clones, approximately 79% recorded once. Sequencing was carried out using PBMCs. These receptors originate from a woman between 50 and 59 years old in good health and CMV-seropositive.

This rearrangement joins TRBV5-1 to TRBJ2-7; the D gene is possibly TRBD2 (6 bases). V shed 4 bases and J shed 6 bases, with 17 bases lying between them. This CDR3 spans 14 amino acids. The V gene's germline CDR1 is SGHRS and CDR2 YFSETQ. The CDR3 DNA follows: TGCGCCAGCAGCGGCCGGGACTCCAGGTTCGAGCAGTACTTC. Protein product: CASSGRDSRFEQYF.

V is TRBV28 and J is TRBJ1-5, with D uncertain. The germline V and J ends were trimmed by 7 bases and 0 bases, with 7 bases remaining between them. The CDR3 runs 13 residues. Germline assignment: CDR1 MDHEN and CDR2 SYDVKM. The CDR3 loop is CASKKYSNQPQHF. In DNA form, the CDR3 reads TGTGCCAGCAAAAAATATAGCAATCAGCCCCAGCATTTT.

V is TRBV4-3 and J is TRBJ2-3; tentative D call: TRBD2 (9 bases). This CDR3 region has 18 residues. Per germline, CDR1 LGHNA and CDR2 YSLEER. V lost 4 bases, J lost 6 bases, and 26 bases lay in between. CDR3 sequence: CASSPQGGPAGGRDTQYF. The DNA of the CDR3 is TGCGCCAGCAGCCCACAGGGGGGGCCAGCGGGGGGCCGTGATACGCAGTATTTT.

V gene TRBV25-1 combines with J gene TRBJ1-1; TRBD1 might be the D (5 bases). CDR1 MGHDK and CDR2 SYGVNS come from the germline V gene. The CDR3 is 12 residues long. V lost 4 bases and J 8 bases, leaving 11 bases between the germline ends. CDR3 coding DNA: TGTGCCAGCAGTGTGGGGGGTATGGAAGCTTTCTTT. The encoded protein is CASSVGGMEAFF.

This chain joins TRBV29-1 and TRBJ2-3, with 10 nucleotides matching TRBD2. The ends lost 8 bases at V and 6 bases at J; junction bases unmatched: 14. The germline V gene has CDR1 SQVTM and CDR2 ANQGSEA. The CDR3 sequence is 15 residues long. Written as DNA, the CDR3 is TGCAGCTCTGGGGGGGCTAGCGGGGGTCCTGATACGCAGTATTTT. Residues: CSSGGASGGPDTQYF.

This clone was counted only a few times. J is TRBJ1-2 and V is TRBV9; no definite D call. The CDR3 has 15 residues. Germline V gene sequence: CDR1 SGDLS, CDR2 YYNGEE. The V end was cut by 0 bases, the J end by 0 bases, with 9 bases between. The CDR3 DNA reads as TGTGCCAGCAGCGTAGGAATGCAGTCTAACTATGGCTACACCTTC. Translating it yields CASSVGMQSNYGYTF.

This rearrangement joins TRBV4-2 to TRBJ2-7, with D maybe TRBD2 (5 bases). The CDR3 is 16 amino acids. Looked up from germline, CDR1 is LGHNA and CDR2 is YNFKEQ. Trimming removed 1 base from V and 5 bases from J, with 18 bases in between. CDR3 sequence reads: CASSQVLRAEVHEQYF. The DNA for the CDR3 is TGTGCCAGCAGCCAAGTTCTGCGAGCGGAGGTCCACGAGCAGTACTTC.

V is TRBV28 and J is TRBJ1-2; maybe TRBD1 (5 bases). Trimming took off 3 bases at V and 7 bases at J, with 9 bases between the two ends. The CDR3 is 12 amino acids. Per germline, CDR1 MDHEN and CDR2 SYDVKM. CDR3 DNA sequence: TGTGCCAGCAGTTTTGGCGGGGGTGGCTACACCTTC. Amino acid sequence: CASSFGGGGYTF.

The chain joins TRBV11-1 to TRBJ2-7, with 7 positions matching TRBD2. Trimming at V came to 6 bases and at J to 6 bases, leaving 8 bases not matched to a gene. Per the germline V gene, CDR1 is SGHAT and CDR2 is FQDESV (reference sequence). This CDR3 contains 13 residues. DNA of the CDR3: TGTGCCAGCAGTTATAGCGGGTCCCTCGAGCAGTACTTC. Amino acids: CASSYSGSLEQYF. Filled out from reference TRBV11-1 and TRBJ2-7, the complete variable domain reads EAEVAQSPRYKITEKSQAVAFWCDPISGHATLYWYRQILGQGPELLVQFQDESVVDDSQLPKDRFSAERLKGVDSTLKIQPAELGDSAMYLCASSYSGSLEQYFGPGTRLTVT.

About this clone itself: Other DNA sequences in the same sample also yield this CDR3. The CDR3 spells CASSVTGEGYTF. CDR3 bases: TGCGCCAGCAGCGTCACAGGGGAAGGCTACACCTTC. The chain couples TRBV5-1 to TRBJ1-2; 7 positions match TRBD1. The V segment lost 4 bases and the J segment 8 bases; nucleotides outside the gene matches: 5. The CDR3 extends over 12 amino acids. Per the germline V gene, CDR1 is SGHRS and CDR2 is YFSETQ. Full variable domain (remainder filled in from reference TRBV5-1 and TRBJ1-2): KAGVTQTPRYLIKTRGQQVTLSCSPISGHRSVSWYQQTPGQGLQFLFEYFSETQRNKGNFPGRFSGRQFSNSRSEMNVSTLELGDSALYLCASSVTGEGYTFGSGTRLTVV.

This rearrangement joins TRBV7-6 to TRBJ2-7; no clear D gene. Germline CDR1 and CDR2: SGHVS and FNYEAQ. CDR3 length equals 12 residues. Trimming left V 5 bases short and J 3 bases short, with 8 bases between. Here the CDR3 reads CASSLKSYEQYF. CDR3 bases: TGTGCCAGCAGCCTAAAGAGCTACGAGCAGTACTTC.

The gene calls are TRBV5-1 and TRBJ1-1; 7 nucleotides line up with TRBD1. The ends lost 3 bases at V and 2 bases at J; junction bases unmatched: 7. There are 15 residues in the CDR3. Per the germline V gene, CDR1 is SGHRS and CDR2 is YFSETQ. The chain's CDR3 is CASSSGTARNTEAFF. CDR3 DNA sequence: TGCGCCAGCAGCTCCGGGACAGCTAGAAACACTGAAGCTTTCTTT.

The CDR3 region is CASSPVQSSNQPQHF. DNA for the CDR3: TGTGCCAGCAGCCCCGTACAGAGTAGCAATCAGCCCCAGCATTTT. The V gene is TRBV11-1, the J gene TRBJ1-5; D is unclear. Trimming took off 5 bases at V and 0 bases at J, with 11 bases between the two ends. Germline assignment: CDR1 SGHAT and CDR2 FQDESV (reference sequence). There are 15 residues in the CDR3.

The chain recombines TRBV6-1 with TRBJ2-7; 11 nucleotides align to TRBD2. This CDR3 is 13 amino acids long. CDR1 and CDR2 (germline): MNHNS, SASEGT. V shed 6 bases and J 6 bases; nucleotides not matched to a gene: 4. The CDR3 sequence: CASSLAGGAEQYF. The CDR3 nucleotides read TGTGCCAGCAGCCTAGCGGGGGGAGCCGAGCAGTACTTC.

The chain carries TRBV9 and TRBJ2-7; 7 nucleotides line up with TRBD2. The CDR3 is made up of 15 amino acids. V was clipped by 7 bases and J by 0 bases; unmatched bases: 10. The germline gives CDR1 SGDLS, CDR2 YYNGEE. The CDR3, as DNA: TGTGCCAGCTCTTACGGGGGGACGATCTCCTACGAGCAGTACTTC. It translates to CASSYGGTISYEQYF.

The CDR3 coding sequence is TGTGCCAGCAGCTTAGTGGGAGGGGTTCAGGAGACCCAGTACTTC. Residues: CASSLVGGVQETQYF. The rearrangement links TRBV7-2 to TRBJ2-5; the match to TRBD2 covers 7 bases. The CDR3 sequence is 15 residues long. Trimming cost V 1 base and J 5 bases; bases outside gene matches: 7. The germline V gene has CDR1 SGHTA and CDR2 FQGNSA. The full variable domain, with the rest looked up from reference TRBV7-2 and TRBJ2-5, is GAGVSQSPSNKVTEKGKDVELRCDPISGHTALYWYRQSLGQGLEFLIYFQGNSAPDKSGLPSDRFSAERTGGSVSTLTIQRTQQEDSAVYLCASSLVGGVQETQYFGPGTRLLVL.

J is TRBJ2-1 and V is TRBV7-3, with D maybe TRBD1 (7 bases). The CDR3 has 14 amino acids. Deletions cut 5 bases from V and 7 bases from J, with 15 bases between. Germline assignment: CDR1 SGHTA and CDR2 FQGTGA. As DNA, the CDR3 is TGTGCCAGCAGCCCCCAGACAGGGACTAATGAGCAGTTCTTC. Encoded protein: CASSPQTGTNEQFF.

The rearrangement links TRBV30 to TRBJ1-5; TRBD1 is a possible D gene (6 bases). Between the trimmed V and J ends, which lost 3 bases and 4 bases, there was a span of 10 bases. The CDR3 covers 13 residues. Per germline, CDR1 GTSNPN and CDR2 SVGIG (reference sequence). In DNA, the CDR3 is TGTGCCTGGAGCCACGGACAGAATCAGCCCCAGCATTTT. It yields the protein CAWSHGQNQPQHF. Supplemented by reference TRBV30 and TRBJ1-5, the full variable domain reads SQTIHQWPATLVQPVGSPLSLECTVEGTSNPNLYWYRQAAGRGLQLLFYSVGIGQISSEVPQNLSASRPQDRQFILSSKKLLLSDSGFYLCAWSHGQNQPQHFGDGTRLSIL.

This chain joins TRBV5-1 and TRBJ2-5; the match to TRBD1 covers 7 bases. Germline trimming cut 2 bases from V and 1 base from J; bases unmatched to any gene: 2. Germline CDR1 reads SGHRS; CDR2 reads YFSETQ. CDR3 length equals 14 residues. This chain's CDR3 is CASSFGTAQETQYF. CDR3 DNA sequence: TGCGCCAGCAGCTTCGGGACAGCCCAAGAGACCCAGTACTTC. Using reference TRBV5-1 and TRBJ2-5 for the parts outside the CDR3, the full variable domain is KAGVTQTPRYLIKTRGQQVTLSCSPISGHRSVSWYQQTPGQGLQFLFEYFSETQRNKGNFPGRFSGRQFSNSRSEMNVSTLELGDSALYLCASSFGTAQETQYFGPGTRLLVL.

The genes are TRBV4-3 and TRBJ1-1, with D perhaps TRBD1 (5 bases). From germline, CDR1 is LGHNA and CDR2 YSLEER. V lost 2 bases to trimming and J lost 3 bases, with 7 bases between them. The length of the CDR3 is 13 residues. CDR3 amino acids: CASSQSGDTEAFF. In DNA, the CDR3 is TGCGCCAGCAGCCAATCGGGGGACACTGAAGCTTTCTTT.

The chain has TRBV5-4 and TRBJ2-7; a possible D gene is TRBD2 (5 bases). The CDR3 sequence is 15 residues long. The germline gives CDR1 SGHNT, CDR2 YYREEE (reference sequence). V was cut by 3 bases and J by 4 bases, with 17 bases left in between. CDR3 protein: CASSSPPDGLYEQYF. The CDR3 DNA reads as TGTGCCAGCAGCTCACCCCCAGACGGACTTTACGAGCAGTACTTC.

The rearrangement joins TRBV19 to TRBJ2-7; tentative D call: TRBD2 (6 bases). Germline-derived CDR1 and CDR2 are LNHDA and SQIVND (reference sequence). The CDR3 length is 14 residues. V shed 3 bases and J shed 0 bases, with 9 bases lying between them. CDR3 bases: TGTGCCAGTAGTATTGCCGGGGGCTCCTACGAGCAGTACTTC. It is translated as CASSIAGGSYEQYF.

The rearrangement joins TRBV4-3 to TRBJ1-5, with D tentatively TRBD1 (6 bases). V was cut by 0 bases and J by 3 bases, with 18 bases left in between. The CDR3 is 18 amino acids. CDR1 LGHNA and CDR2 YSLEER come from the germline V gene. The CDR3 region is CASSQDPIGTNLNQPQHF. CDR3 DNA sequence: TGCGCCAGCAGCCAAGATCCTATCGGGACAAACCTCAATCAGCCCCAGCATTTT.

This clone was detected once. The V gene is TRBV7-2, the J gene TRBJ2-7; possible D gene TRBD1, 6 bases. Germline V gene lookup returns CDR1 SGHTA and CDR2 FQGNSA. CDR3 length: 14 residues. The ends were cut back, 1 base at V and 3 bases at J, with 10 bases in the middle. CDR3 amino acids: CASSLGGPNYEQYF. The CDR3 DNA sequence: TGTGCCAGCAGCTTAGGGGGGCCAAACTACGAGCAGTACTTC. Supplemented by reference TRBV7-2 and TRBJ2-7, the full variable domain reads GAGVSQSPSNKVTEKGKDVELRCDPISGHTALYWYRQSLGQGLEFLIYFQGNSAPDKSGLPSDRFSAERTGGSVSTLTIQRTQQEDSAVYLCASSLGGPNYEQYFGPGTRLTVT.

This clone was seen only once. The chain employs TRBV11-1 and TRBJ1-1; D uncertain. From germline, CDR1 is SGHAT and CDR2 FQDESV (reference sequence). Between the trimmed V and J ends, which lost 2 bases and 3 bases, there was a span of 4 bases. The CDR3 has 12 residues. Here the CDR3 reads CASSLTDTEAFF. The CDR3 region has the DNA TGTGCCAGCAGCTTAACAGACACTGAAGCTTTCTTT. The full variable domain, completed using reference TRBV11-1 and TRBJ1-1, is EAEVAQSPRYKITEKSQAVAFWCDPISGHATLYWYRQILGQGPELLVQFQDESVVDDSQLPKDRFSAERLKGVDSTLKIQPAELGDSAMYLCASSLTDTEAFFGQGTRLTVV.

V usage is TRBV15 and J usage is TRBJ2-1, with D possibly TRBD1 on 6 matching bases. CDR3 length: 15 residues. Germline lookup yields CDR1 LNHNV and CDR2 YYDKDF (reference sequence). V was trimmed by 2 bases and J by 6 bases, leaving 14 bases between them. The CDR3 region is CATSRRDKDTNEQFF. DNA for the CDR3: TGTGCCACCAGCAGACGGGACAAGGACACCAATGAGCAGTTCTTC.

This sequence joins TRBV5-1 and TRBJ2-7; TRBD2 might be the D (5 bases). Germline V gene data show CDR1 as SGHRS and CDR2 as YFSETQ. The CDR3 spans 17 residues. The germline V and J ends were trimmed by 4 bases and 0 bases, with 20 bases remaining between them. The CDR3 region is CASSGESLGVASYEQYF. CDR3 coding DNA: TGCGCCAGCAGCGGGGAGAGTTTGGGAGTGGCCTCCTACGAGCAGTACTTC.

This clone was counted only a few times. Additional DNA sequences in this sample encode the identical CDR3. The chain employs TRBV27 and TRBJ2-7; TRBD2 matches 9 bases. In germline, CDR1 is MNHEY, CDR2 SMNVEV (reference sequence). The ends lost 3 bases at V and 4 bases at J; junction bases unmatched: 4. The CDR3 sequence is 14 residues long. CDR3 sequence reads: CASSFLGLAYEQYF. CDR3 in DNA: TGTGCCAGCAGTTTCCTGGGACTAGCTTACGAGCAGTACTTC.

This clone was seen only a few times. This chain connects TRBV7-6 to TRBJ2-2; TRBD1 matches 7 bases. This CDR3 region has 16 residues. V lost 0 bases and J lost 1; bases outside the gene matches: 2. Germline values: CDR1 SGHVS, CDR2 FNYEAQ. The CDR3 region is CASSLAGTVNTGELFF. The CDR3 DNA follows: TGTGCCAGCAGCTTAGCGGGGACAGTGAACACCGGGGAGCTGTTTTTT.

CDR3 amino acids: CASSLGDQPQHF. The CDR3 coding sequence is TGCGCCAGCAGCTTAGGAGACCAGCCCCAGCATTTT. V is TRBV10-2 and J is TRBJ1-5; unclear D gene. The germline gives CDR1 WSHSY, CDR2 SAAADI. This CDR3 is built from 12 residues. V was clipped by 6 bases and J by 7 bases, with 10 bases between them.

CDR3 sequence: CASFVGQSNTEAFF. The DNA for the CDR3 is TGTGCCAGCTTCGTCGGACAGTCGAACACTGAAGCTTTCTTT. J is TRBJ1-1 and V is TRBV6-5; TRBD1 might be the D (6 bases). Germline values: CDR1 MNHEY, CDR2 SVGAGI. The V and J ends lost 8 bases and 1 base respectively, with 14 bases between them. CDR3 size: 14 residues.

V and J are TRBV14 and TRBJ2-7; 8 bases match TRBD1. Germline values: CDR1 SGHDN, CDR2 FVKESK. V gave up 4 bases and J gave up 2 bases; unmatched junction bases: 7. The CDR3 has 15 residues. The CDR3 DNA reads TGTGCCAGCAGCCCCGGGGGACAGGCCCCCTACGAGCAGTACTTC. Protein sequence: CASSPGGQAPYEQYF.